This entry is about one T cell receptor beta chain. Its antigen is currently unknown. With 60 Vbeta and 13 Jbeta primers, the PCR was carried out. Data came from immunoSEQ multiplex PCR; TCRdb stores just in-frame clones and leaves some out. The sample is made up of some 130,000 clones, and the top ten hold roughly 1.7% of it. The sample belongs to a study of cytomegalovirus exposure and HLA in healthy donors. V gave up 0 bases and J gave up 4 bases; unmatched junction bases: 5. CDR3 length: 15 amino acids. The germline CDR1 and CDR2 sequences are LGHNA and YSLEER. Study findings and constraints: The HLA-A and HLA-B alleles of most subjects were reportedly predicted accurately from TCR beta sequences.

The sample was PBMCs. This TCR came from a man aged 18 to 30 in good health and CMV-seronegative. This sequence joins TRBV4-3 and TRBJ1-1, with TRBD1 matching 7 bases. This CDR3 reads CASSQEPQGPTEAFF. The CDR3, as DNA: TGCGCCAGCAGCCAAGAGCCACAGGGGCCCACTGAAGCTTTCTTT.